This TCR beta chain was identified during a study of blood T cell repertoires in COVID-19. The table came from immunoSEQ multiplex PCR; TCRdb's copy has only in-frame clones and leaves some out. Of under 200,000 clones listed, roughly 90% are singletons. This clone was counted between two and nine times. CDR3 length: 16 amino acids. The chain employs TRBV12-2 and TRBJ1-4; TRBD1 was called by the table and not checked on the DNA. TRBV12-2 is noted as a pseudogene. Sequencing used PBMCs or T cells enriched from blood (not recorded which). The clonotype comes from a woman between 45 and 65 years old who had recovered from COVID-19. The CDR3 region is CASRVHRTGLNEKLFF. The CDR3 region has the DNA TGTGCAAGTCGCGTCCATAGGACAGGGCTGAATGAAAAACTGTTTTTT.